What follows are 22 T cell receptor beta chains derived from one specimen sequenced in a study of shared clonotypes between healthy human individuals. Sequenced by immunoSEQ multiplex PCR; TCRdb stores in-frame clones only, minus some. The table shows some 2.1 million clones, with around 95% occurring only once. Sequenced input: naive CD4+ T cells sorted from blood. Subset in this sample: CD45RA+ positively selected. The receptor set was obtained from a man aged 18 to 30 in good health.

The CDR3 protein is CASNPASSYNEQFF. In DNA form, the CDR3 reads TGTGCCAGCAACCCGGCAAGCTCCTACAATGAGCAGTTCTTC. The chain employs TRBV6-6 and TRBJ2-1; no reliable D call. The V gene's germline CDR1 is MNHNY and CDR2 SVGAGI (reference sequence). There are 14 residues in the CDR3. Trimming shortened V by 7 bases and J by 0 bases, and 10 bases separated the two germline ends.

The V call is TRBV12-5, the J call TRBJ2-7; the match to TRBD2 covers 7 bases. Per the germline V gene, CDR1 is LGHNT and CDR2 is FRNRAP. V was pared by 4 bases and J by 0 bases, with 15 bases of the junction left unmatched. The CDR3 extends over 18 amino acids. The CDR3 DNA follows: TGTGCTAGTGGTTCCCGACCAATAGCGGGCCCCTCCTCCTACGAGCAGTACTTC. It yields the protein CASGSRPIAGPSSYEQYF.

The table lists this clone with a count of one. The chain is built from TRBV5-1 and TRBJ1-2, with D possibly being TRBD1 (6 bases). V was trimmed by 0 bases and J by 4 bases, leaving 22 bases between them. Germline lookup yields CDR1 SGHRS and CDR2 YFSETQ. The length of the CDR3 is 18 residues. The chain's CDR3 is CASSLDVWGDRRTYGYTF. For the CDR3, the DNA is TGCGCCAGCAGCTTGGATGTCTGGGGAGACAGGAGGACCTATGGCTACACCTTC.

Remarks on this clone: The junction shows a germline mismatch at one end, possibly a read error. The chain employs TRBV18 and TRBJ1-1; D uncertain. Germline-derived CDR1 and CDR2 are KGHSH and LQKENI. This CDR3 has 17 residues. The CDR3 protein is CASSVGRAGKTFTEAFF. CDR3 DNA: TGTGCGAGCTCAGTCGGTCGGGCCGGGAAGACCTTTACTGAAGCTTTCTTT.

The gene calls are TRBV5-4 and TRBJ2-7; D might be TRBD2 (6 bases). In germline, CDR1 is SGHNT, CDR2 YYREEE (reference sequence). The germline V and J ends were trimmed by 5 bases and 2 bases, with 17 bases remaining between them. This CDR3 comprises 15 residues. The CDR3: CASSYERATPYEQYF. In nucleotides, the CDR3 is TGTGCCAGCAGTTACGAGCGGGCCACCCCCTACGAGCAGTACTTC.

The chain combines TRBV28 with TRBJ2-1; 10 bases align to TRBD1. The CDR3 totals 16 residues. CDR1 MDHEN and CDR2 SYDVKM come from the germline V gene. The trim removed 2 bases at V and 0 bases at J, leaving 1 base unmatched. CDR3 residues: CASSLGDRGSYNEQFF. Here the CDR3 DNA reads TGTGCCAGCAGTTTAGGGGACAGGGGCTCCTACAATGAGCAGTTCTTC.

The V gene is TRBV30, the J gene TRBJ1-3; D not certain. CDR1 and CDR2 from the germline V gene are GTSNPN and SVGIG (reference sequence). The CDR3 length is 12 residues. V was shortened by 1 base and J by 4 bases, with 5 bases between the two germline ends. Here the CDR3 DNA reads TGTGCCTGGAGTGGGGAGGGAAACACCATATATTTT. It is translated as CAWSGEGNTIYF.

Turning to this clone: A much more abundant neighbour one base away suggests this may be a read error. The same CDR3 is also encoded by other DNA sequences in this sample. The chain couples TRBV30 to TRBJ1-3, with D unresolved. Germline assignment: CDR1 GTSNPN and CDR2 SVGIG (reference sequence). The CDR3 length is 14 residues. CDR3 amino acids: CAWSVIRGGNTIYF. CDR3 DNA sequence: TGTGCCTGGAGTGTAATCCGGGGTGGAAACACCATATACTTT.

The chain uses TRBV2 and TRBJ2-3, with 14 bases aligning to TRBD2. Germline V gene data show CDR1 as SNHLY and CDR2 as FYNNEI. The V gene end was trimmed by 6 bases and the J gene end by 4 bases; junction bases not matched to a gene: 3. The CDR3 runs to 15 residues. The CDR3 DNA follows: TGTGCCAGCAGCTCGGGACTAGCGGGGGCAGATACGCAGTATTTT. It specifies CASSSGLAGADTQYF.

About this clone itself: The junction departs from the called germline gene at one end, perhaps through a read error. The rearrangement links TRBV5-1 to TRBJ2-3, with TRBD2 as a possible D gene (6 bases). This CDR3 is built from 15 residues. In germline, CDR1 is SGHRS, CDR2 YFSETQ. CDR3 DNA sequence: TGCGCCAGCAGTTTGGAGGGGCACCCCACAGATACGCAGTATTTT. Translation: CASSLEGHPTDTQYF.

This clone is a singleton in its sample. The V call is TRBV30, the J call TRBJ2-1, with D unclear. The ends were cut back, 7 bases at V and 5 bases at J, with 12 bases in the middle. The CDR3 is 12 residues long. Per the germline V gene, CDR1 is GTSNPN and CDR2 is SVGIG (reference sequence). CDR3 protein: CAFRTQNNEQFF. The CDR3, as DNA: TGTGCCTTTAGGACCCAAAACAATGAGCAGTTCTTC.

V gene TRBV18 combines with J gene TRBJ2-2; 9 positions match TRBD1. CDR1 and CDR2 from the germline V gene are KGHSH and LQKENI. The CDR3 consists of 14 residues. J lost 3 bases, V lost 6 bases, and 2 bases had no gene match. In DNA form, the CDR3 reads TGTGCCAGCTCTTGGACAGGGGACACCGGGGAGCTGTTTTTT. It specifies CASSWTGDTGELFF.

The V call is TRBV4-2, the J call TRBJ1-3; D call uncertain. Germline CDR1 LGHNA, CDR2 YNFKEQ. The CDR3 loop spans 15 amino acids. Trimming stripped 4 bases from V and 3 bases from J, with 13 bases between. In DNA form, the CDR3 reads TGTGCCAGCAGCCCTGCCGGAGGAATTGGAAACACCATATATTTT. Residues: CASSPAGGIGNTIYF.

The gene calls are TRBV2 and TRBJ2-1; D might be TRBD2 (6 bases). This CDR3 comprises 13 residues. V lost 4 bases to trimming and J lost 9 bases, with 13 bases between them. Germline-derived CDR1 and CDR2 are SNHLY and FYNNEI. The CDR3 nucleotides read TGTGCCAGCAGTGTTTGCGGGACCTGTGAGCAGTTCTTC. As protein: CASSVCGTCEQFF.

The chain has TRBV7-9 and TRBJ2-2; D gene ambiguous. The length of the CDR3 is 14 residues. V was shortened by 5 bases and J by 5 bases, with 12 bases between the two germline ends. Germline values: CDR1 SEHNR, CDR2 FQNEAQ (reference sequence). DNA for the CDR3: TGTGCCAGCAGCCCACCAGCCTTAACCGGGGAGCTGTTTTTT. It is translated as CASSPPALTGELFF.

The chain employs TRBV2 and TRBJ2-3; D tentatively reads TRBD1 or TRBD2 (7 bases each). V was cut by 3 bases and J by 3 bases, with 13 bases left in between. This CDR3 is built from 15 residues. Germline V gene data show CDR1 as SNHLY and CDR2 as FYNNEI. Here the CDR3 DNA reads TGTGCCAGCAGTGACCAGCAGGGGGGGACAGATACGCAGTATTTT. Translating it yields CASSDQQGGTDTQYF.

The rearrangement links TRBV14 to TRBJ2-7; the match to TRBD1 covers 8 bases. V gave up 3 bases and J gave up 7 bases; unmatched junction bases: 14. Germline CDR1 is SGHDN and CDR2 is FVKESK. The CDR3 has 16 amino acids. The CDR3 coding sequence is TGTGCCAGCAGCCACGTTACCTTCAGGGGGCTGGAGGAGCAGTACTTC. Its translation is CASSHVTFRGLEEQYF.

The CDR3 region is CASSQGAGEWGNQPQHF. CDR3 DNA: TGCGCCAGCAGCCAAGGGGCAGGGGAGTGGGGCAATCAGCCCCAGCATTTT. The V call is TRBV4-1, the J call TRBJ1-5, with D perhaps TRBD1 (6 bases). V was pared by 1 base and J by 2 bases, with 15 bases between. This CDR3 region has 17 residues. Germline V gene sequence: CDR1 MGHRA, CDR2 YSYEKL.

The CDR3 loop reads CSVGEFSSYNEQFF. CDR3 nucleotide sequence: TGCAGCGTTGGAGAGTTCAGCTCCTACAATGAGCAGTTCTTC. This sequence joins TRBV29-1 and TRBJ2-1; D is ambiguous. From germline, CDR1 is SQVTM and CDR2 ANQGSEA. The CDR3 sequence is 14 residues long. V gave up 4 bases and J gave up 0 bases, with 10 bases separating them.

The chain uses TRBV7-2 and TRBJ1-1; D unclear. This CDR3 contains 11 residues. Trimming left V 6 bases short and J 3 bases short, with 5 bases between. The germline V gene encodes CDR1 SGHTA and CDR2 FQGNSA. DNA for the CDR3: TGTGCCAGCAGGGGGTACACTGAAGCTTTCTTT. Amino acid sequence: CASRGYTEAFF.

The chain is built from TRBV25-1 and TRBJ1-1; D ambiguous. Per germline, CDR1 MGHDK and CDR2 SYGVNS. V lost 1 base and J lost 3, with 6 bases in between. The CDR3 is made up of 13 amino acids. DNA for the CDR3: TGTGCCAGCAGTGAATTTTCGGACACTGAAGCTTTCTTT. Protein: CASSEFSDTEAFF.

The chain's CDR3 is CASSNWASTDTQYF. In DNA form, the CDR3 reads TGTGCCTCTTCGAACTGGGCTAGCACAGATACGCAGTATTTT. The genes are TRBV30 and TRBJ2-3; D not resolved. V was cut by 7 bases and J by 0 bases, with 14 bases left in between. This CDR3 region has 14 residues. Germline V gives CDR1 GTSNPN, CDR2 SVGIG (reference sequence).